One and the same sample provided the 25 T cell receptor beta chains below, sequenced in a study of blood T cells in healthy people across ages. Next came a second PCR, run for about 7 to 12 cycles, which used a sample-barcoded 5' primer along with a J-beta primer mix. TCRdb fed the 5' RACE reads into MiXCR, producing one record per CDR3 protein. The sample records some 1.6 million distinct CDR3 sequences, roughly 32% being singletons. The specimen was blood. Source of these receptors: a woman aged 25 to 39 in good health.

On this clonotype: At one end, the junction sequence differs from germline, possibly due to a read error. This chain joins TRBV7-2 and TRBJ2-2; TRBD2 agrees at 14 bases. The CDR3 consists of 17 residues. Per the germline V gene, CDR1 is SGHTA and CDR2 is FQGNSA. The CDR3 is CASSLGTSGSGTGERFF. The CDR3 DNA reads TGTGCCAGCAGCTTGGGGACTAGCGGGAGTGGCACCGGGGAGCGGTTTTTT.

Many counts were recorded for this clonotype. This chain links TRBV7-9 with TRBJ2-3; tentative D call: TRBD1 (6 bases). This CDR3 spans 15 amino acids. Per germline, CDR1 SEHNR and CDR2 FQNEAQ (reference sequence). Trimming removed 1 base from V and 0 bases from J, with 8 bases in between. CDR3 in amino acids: CASSLDGQSTDTQYF. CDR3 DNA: TGTGCCAGCAGCTTAGACGGACAGAGCACAGATACGCAGTATTTT.

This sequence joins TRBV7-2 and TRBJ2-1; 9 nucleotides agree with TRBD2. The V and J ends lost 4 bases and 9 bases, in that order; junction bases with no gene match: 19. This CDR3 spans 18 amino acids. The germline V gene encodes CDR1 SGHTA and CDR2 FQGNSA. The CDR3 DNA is TGTGCCAGCAGCTCACCGCCCTTTGCGGGGGGGTCTGGGGGTGAGCAGTTCTTC. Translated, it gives CASSSPPFAGGSGGEQFF.

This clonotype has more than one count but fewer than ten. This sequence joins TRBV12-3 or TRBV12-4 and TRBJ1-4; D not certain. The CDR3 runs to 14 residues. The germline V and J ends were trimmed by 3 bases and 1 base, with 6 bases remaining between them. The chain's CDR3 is CASSFAGTNEKLFF. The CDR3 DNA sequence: TGTGCCAGCAGTTTCGCGGGAACTAATGAAAAACTGTTTTTT.

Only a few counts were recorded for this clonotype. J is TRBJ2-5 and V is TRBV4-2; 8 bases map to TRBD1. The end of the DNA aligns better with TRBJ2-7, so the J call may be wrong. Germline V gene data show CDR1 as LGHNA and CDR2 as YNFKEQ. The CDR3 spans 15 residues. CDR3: CASSQDQGALDEQYF. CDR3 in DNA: TGTGCCAGCAGCCAAGATCAGGGGGCTCTAGACGAGCAGTACTTC.

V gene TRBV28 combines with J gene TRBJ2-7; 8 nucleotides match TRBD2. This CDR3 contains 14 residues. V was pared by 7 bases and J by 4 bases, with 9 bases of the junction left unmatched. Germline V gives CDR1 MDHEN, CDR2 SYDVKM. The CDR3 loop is CASNVSGGKYEQYF. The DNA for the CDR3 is TGTGCCAGCAACGTAAGCGGGGGAAAATACGAGCAGTACTTC.

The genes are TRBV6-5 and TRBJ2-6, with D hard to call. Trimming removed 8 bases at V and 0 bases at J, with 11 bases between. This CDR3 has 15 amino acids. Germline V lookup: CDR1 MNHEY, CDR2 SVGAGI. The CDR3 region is CASHPSTSGANVLTF. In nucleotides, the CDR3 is TGTGCCAGCCACCCTAGTACCTCTGGGGCCAACGTCCTGACTTTC.

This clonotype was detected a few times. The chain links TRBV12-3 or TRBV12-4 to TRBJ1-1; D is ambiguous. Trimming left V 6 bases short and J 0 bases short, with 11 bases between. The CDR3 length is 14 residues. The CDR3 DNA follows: TGTGCCAGCAGACCAACAGTCATGAACACTGAAGCTTTCTTT. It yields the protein CASRPTVMNTEAFF.

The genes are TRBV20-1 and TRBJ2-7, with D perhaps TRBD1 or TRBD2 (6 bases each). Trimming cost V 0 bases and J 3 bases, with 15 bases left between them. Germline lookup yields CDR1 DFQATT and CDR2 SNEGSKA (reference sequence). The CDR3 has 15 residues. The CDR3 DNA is TGCAGTGCTAGAGATGGGGGCAGGGGAGGCTACGAGCAGTACTTC. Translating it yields CSARDGGRGGYEQYF.

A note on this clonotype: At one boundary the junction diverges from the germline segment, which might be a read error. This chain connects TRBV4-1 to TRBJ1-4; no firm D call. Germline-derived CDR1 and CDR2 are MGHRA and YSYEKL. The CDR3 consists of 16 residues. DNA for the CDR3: TGCGCCAGCAGCCAAGAGGGCCAGACCTGGAGTGAAAAACGGTTTTTT. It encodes CASSQEGQTWSEKRFF.

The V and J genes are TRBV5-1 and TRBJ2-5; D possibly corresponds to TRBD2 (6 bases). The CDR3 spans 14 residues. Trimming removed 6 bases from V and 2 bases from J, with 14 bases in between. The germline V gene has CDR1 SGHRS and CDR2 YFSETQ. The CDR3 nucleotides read TGCGCCAGCAAGGGAGGAGGGGATCAAGAGACCCAGTACTTC. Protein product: CASKGGGDQETQYF.

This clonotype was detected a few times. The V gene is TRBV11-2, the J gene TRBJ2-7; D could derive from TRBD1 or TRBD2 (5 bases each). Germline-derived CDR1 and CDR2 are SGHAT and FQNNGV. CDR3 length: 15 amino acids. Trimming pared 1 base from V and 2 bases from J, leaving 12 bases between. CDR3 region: CASSLVGRGPYEQYF. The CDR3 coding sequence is TGTGCCAGCAGCTTAGTCGGACGGGGACCCTACGAGCAGTACTTC.

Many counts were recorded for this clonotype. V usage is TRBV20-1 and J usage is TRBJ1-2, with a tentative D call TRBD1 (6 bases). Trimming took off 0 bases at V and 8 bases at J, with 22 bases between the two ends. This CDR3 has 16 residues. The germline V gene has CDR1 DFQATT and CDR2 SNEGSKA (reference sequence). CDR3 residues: CSARDITGPRGGGYTF. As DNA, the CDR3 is TGCAGTGCTAGAGATATAACAGGGCCACGAGGTGGGGGCTACACCTTC.

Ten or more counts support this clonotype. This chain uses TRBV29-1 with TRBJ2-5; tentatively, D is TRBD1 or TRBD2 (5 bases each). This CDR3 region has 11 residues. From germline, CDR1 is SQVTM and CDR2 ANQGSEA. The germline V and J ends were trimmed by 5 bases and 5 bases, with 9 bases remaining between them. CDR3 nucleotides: TGCAGCGTTCCCTGGGGGGAGACCCAGTACTTC. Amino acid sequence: CSVPWGETQYF.

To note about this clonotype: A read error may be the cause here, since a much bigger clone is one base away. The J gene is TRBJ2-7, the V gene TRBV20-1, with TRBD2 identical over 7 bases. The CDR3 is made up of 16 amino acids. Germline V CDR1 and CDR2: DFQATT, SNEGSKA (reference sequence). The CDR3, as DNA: TGCAGTGCTAGCGGTACTAGCGCAACCGCTCGCTACGGGCAGTACTTC. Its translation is CSASGTSATARYGQYF.

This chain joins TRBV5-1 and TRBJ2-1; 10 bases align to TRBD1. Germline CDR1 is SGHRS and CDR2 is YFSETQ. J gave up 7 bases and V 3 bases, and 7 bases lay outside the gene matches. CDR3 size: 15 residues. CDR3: CASSSDRGTLNEQFF. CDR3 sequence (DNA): TGCGCCAGCAGCTCGGACAGGGGGACTCTTAATGAGCAGTTCTTC.

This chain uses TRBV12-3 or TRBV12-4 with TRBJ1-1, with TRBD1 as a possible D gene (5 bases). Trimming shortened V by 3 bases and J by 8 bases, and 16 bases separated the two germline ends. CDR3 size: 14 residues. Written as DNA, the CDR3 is TGTGCCAGCAGTTTCTCCGTCAGTTGGGGCGAAGCTTTCTTT. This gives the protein CASSFSVSWGEAFF.

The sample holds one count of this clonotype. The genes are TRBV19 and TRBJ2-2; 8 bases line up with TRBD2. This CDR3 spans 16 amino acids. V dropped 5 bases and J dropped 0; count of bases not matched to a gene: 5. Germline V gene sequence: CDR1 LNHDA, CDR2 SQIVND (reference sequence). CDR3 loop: CASSVKGLANTGELFF. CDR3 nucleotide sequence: TGTGCCAGTAGTGTGAAGGGACTAGCGAACACCGGGGAGCTGTTTTTT.

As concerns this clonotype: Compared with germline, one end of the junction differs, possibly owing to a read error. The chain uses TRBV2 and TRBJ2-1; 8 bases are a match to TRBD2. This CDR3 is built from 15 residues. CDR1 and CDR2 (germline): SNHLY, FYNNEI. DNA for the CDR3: TGTGCCGGCAGTGTAAGCGGGGGCGCCTTCAATGAGCAGTTCTTC. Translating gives CAGSVSGGAFNEQFF. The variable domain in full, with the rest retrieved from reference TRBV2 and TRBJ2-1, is EPEVTQTPSHQVTQMGQEVILRCVPISNHLYFYWYRQILGQKVEFLVSFYNNEISEKSEIFDDQFSVERPDGSNFTLKIRSTKLEDSAMYFCAGSVSGGAFNEQFFGPGTRLTVL.

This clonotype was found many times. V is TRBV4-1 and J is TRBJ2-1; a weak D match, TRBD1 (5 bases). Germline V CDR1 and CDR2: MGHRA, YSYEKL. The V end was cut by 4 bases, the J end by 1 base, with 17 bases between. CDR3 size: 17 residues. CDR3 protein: CASSPLERGLSYNEQFF. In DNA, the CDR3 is TGCGCCAGCAGCCCCCTGGAAAGGGGCCTGTCCTACAATGAGCAGTTCTTC.

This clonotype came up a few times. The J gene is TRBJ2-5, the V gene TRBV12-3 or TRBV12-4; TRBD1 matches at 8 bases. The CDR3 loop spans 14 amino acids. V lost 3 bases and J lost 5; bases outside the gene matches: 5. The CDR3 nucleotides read TGTGCCAGCAGTTTGGACAGGGACGTCGAGACCCAGTACTTC. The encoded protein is CASSLDRDVETQYF.

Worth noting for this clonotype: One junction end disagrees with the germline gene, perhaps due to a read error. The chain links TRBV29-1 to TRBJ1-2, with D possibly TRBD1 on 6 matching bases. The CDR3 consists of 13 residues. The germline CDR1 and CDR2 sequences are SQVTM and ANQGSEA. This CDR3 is CSAPGGRGYGHTF. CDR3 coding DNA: TGCAGCGCCCCGGGGGGGCGCGGCTATGGCCACACCTTC.

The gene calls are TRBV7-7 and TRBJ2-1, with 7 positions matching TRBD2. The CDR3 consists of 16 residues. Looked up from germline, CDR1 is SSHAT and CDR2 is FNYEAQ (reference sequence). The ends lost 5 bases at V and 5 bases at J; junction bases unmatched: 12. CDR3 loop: CASSALPRGTNNEQFF. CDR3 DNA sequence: TGTGCCAGCAGCGCCCTTCCGCGGGGGACGAACAATGAGCAGTTCTTC.

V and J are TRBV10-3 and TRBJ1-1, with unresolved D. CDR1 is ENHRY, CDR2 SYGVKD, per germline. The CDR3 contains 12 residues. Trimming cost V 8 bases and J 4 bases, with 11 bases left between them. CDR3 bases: TGTGCCATCGGCGGGGTGAGCACTGAAGCTTTCTTT. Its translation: CAIGGVSTEAFF.

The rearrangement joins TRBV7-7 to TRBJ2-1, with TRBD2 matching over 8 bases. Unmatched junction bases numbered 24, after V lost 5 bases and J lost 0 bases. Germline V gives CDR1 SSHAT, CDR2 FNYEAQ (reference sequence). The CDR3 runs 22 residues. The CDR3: CASSPRQSGGRTFFTSYNEQFF. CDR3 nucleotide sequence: TGTGCCAGCAGCCCACGCCAATCAGGCGGGAGGACCTTCTTTACCTCCTACAATGAGCAGTTCTTC.